The TCR beta chain described here comes from a study of regulatory T cells in long-lasting Graves disease. Notes on the study in general: Possibly, accuracy suffered from the small sample size. The TCR repertoire of persistent Graves' patients was less diverse than that of newly diagnosed ones. Persistent disease preferred TRBV28, TRBJ1-2 and TRBJ2-5.

Sequencing libraries for TCR beta were prepared with iRepertoire HTBI primers and Arm-PCR of CDR3 regions. TCRdb independently ran MiXCR on the multiplex PCR reads; one entry per CDR3 protein. The top ten clones hold under 50% of a sample with 600,000 to 800,000 distinct CDR3 sequences, approximately 29% of them seen once. This clonotype came up a few times. Antigen specificity is unknown. Time point denoted: persistent/refractory GD, antithyroid drugs over 5 years with positive TRAb. From PBMCs, RNA was extracted and then used to make the TCR library. Guidelines of the American Thyroid Association were used to diagnose Graves' disease. V lost 5 bases to trimming and J lost 3 bases, with 5 bases between them. The length of the CDR3 is 12 residues. Germline assignment: CDR1 LNHDA and CDR2 SQIVND (reference sequence).

The rearrangement joins TRBV19 to TRBJ1-5; D uncertain. The receptor comes from a female donor with Graves disease. The material was peripheral blood mononuclear cells (PBMCs), obtained when the disease was refractory, from a patient treated with antithyroid drugs. CDR3 coding DNA: TGTGCCAGTAGTGAGCACAATCAGCCCCAGCATTTT. Translation: CASSEHNQPQHF.